This paragraph reports one T cell receptor (beta chain). Other DNA variants within this sample encode the same CDR3. Germline V gene data show CDR1 as SEHNR and CDR2 as FQNEAQ (reference sequence). CDR3 length: 14 amino acids. V was pared by 3 bases and J by 2 bases, with 7 bases between. The PCR was carried out with 60 Vbeta primers and 13 Jbeta primers. Measured with immunoSEQ multiplex PCR; TCRdb has only the in-frame clones, and not every one. Of approximately 120,000 clones listed, about 84% are singletons. The sample is drawn from a study of cytomegalovirus exposure and HLA in healthy donors. The V call is TRBV7-9, the J call TRBJ1-4; D is undetermined. The sample comprised PBMCs. The source is a middle-aged man in good health and CMV-seronegative. In nucleotides, the CDR3 is TGTGCCAGCAGCTTCCGAGCCACTAATGAAAAACTGTTTTTT. Its translation: CASSFRATNEKLFF. Full variable domain (missing parts from reference TRBV7-9 and TRBJ1-4): DTGVSQNPRHKITKRGQNVTFRCDPISEHNRLYWYRQTLGQGPEFLTYFQNEAQLEKSRLLSDRFSAERPKGSFSTLEIQRTEQGDSAMYLCASSFRATNEKLFFGSGTQLSVL.